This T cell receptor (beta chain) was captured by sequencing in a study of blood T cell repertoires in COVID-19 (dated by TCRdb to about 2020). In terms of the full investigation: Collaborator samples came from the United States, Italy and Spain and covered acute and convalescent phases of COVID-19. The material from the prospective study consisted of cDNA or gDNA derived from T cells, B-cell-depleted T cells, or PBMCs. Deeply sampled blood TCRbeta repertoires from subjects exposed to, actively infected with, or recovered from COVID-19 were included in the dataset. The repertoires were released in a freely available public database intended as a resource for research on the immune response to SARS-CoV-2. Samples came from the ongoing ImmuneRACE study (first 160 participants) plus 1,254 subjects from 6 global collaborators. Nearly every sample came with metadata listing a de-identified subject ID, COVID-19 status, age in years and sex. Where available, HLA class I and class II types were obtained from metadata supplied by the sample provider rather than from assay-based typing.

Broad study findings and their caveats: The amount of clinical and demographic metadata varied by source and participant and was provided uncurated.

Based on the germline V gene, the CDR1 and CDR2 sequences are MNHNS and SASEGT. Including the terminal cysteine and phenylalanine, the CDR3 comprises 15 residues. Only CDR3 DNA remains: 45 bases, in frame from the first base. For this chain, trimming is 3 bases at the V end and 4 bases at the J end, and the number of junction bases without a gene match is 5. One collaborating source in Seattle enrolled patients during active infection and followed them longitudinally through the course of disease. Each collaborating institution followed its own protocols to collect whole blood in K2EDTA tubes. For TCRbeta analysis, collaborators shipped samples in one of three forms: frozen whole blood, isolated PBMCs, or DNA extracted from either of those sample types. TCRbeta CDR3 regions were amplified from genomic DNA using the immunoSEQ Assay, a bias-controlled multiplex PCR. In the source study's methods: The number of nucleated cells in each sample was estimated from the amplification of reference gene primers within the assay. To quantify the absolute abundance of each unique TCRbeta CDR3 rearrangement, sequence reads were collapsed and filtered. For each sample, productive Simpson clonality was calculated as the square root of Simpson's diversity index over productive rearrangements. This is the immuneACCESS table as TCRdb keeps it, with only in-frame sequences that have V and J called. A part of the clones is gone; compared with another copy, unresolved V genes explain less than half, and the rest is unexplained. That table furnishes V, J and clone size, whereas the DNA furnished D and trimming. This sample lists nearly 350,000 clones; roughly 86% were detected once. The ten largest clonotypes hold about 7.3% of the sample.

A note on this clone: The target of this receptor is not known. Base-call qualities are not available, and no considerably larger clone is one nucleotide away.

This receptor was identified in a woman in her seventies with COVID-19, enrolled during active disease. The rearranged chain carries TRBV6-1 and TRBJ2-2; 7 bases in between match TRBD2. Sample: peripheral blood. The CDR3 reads CASSDGGGITGELFF. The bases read TGTGCCAGCAGTGATGGGGGGGGGATCACCGGGGAGCTGTTTTTT.